This entry concerns a single T cell receptor beta chain. The record originates from a study of T cell changes during pregnancy in multiple sclerosis. The germline gives CDR1 MNHEY, CDR2 SVGAGI. The CDR3 is made up of 15 amino acids. V lost 0 bases and J 1 base, leaving 9 bases between the germline ends. Libraries were prepared by immunoSEQ multiplex PCR; TCRdb keeps only in-frame clonotypes and omits some of them. The data hold some 37,000 clones, with approximately 90% observed a single time. The rearrangement uses TRBV6-5 and TRBJ1-1; possibly TRBD1 for D (6 bases). The clonotype was recovered from a female donor with multiple sclerosis, enrolled in a pregnancy study. The specimen was CD8+ T cells from peripheral blood mononuclear cells, collected in the third trimester of pregnancy. The CDR3 nucleotides are TGTGCCAGCAGTTACTCAAGGGGGTCGAACACTGAAGCTTTCTTT. This encodes CASSYSRGSNTEAFF.